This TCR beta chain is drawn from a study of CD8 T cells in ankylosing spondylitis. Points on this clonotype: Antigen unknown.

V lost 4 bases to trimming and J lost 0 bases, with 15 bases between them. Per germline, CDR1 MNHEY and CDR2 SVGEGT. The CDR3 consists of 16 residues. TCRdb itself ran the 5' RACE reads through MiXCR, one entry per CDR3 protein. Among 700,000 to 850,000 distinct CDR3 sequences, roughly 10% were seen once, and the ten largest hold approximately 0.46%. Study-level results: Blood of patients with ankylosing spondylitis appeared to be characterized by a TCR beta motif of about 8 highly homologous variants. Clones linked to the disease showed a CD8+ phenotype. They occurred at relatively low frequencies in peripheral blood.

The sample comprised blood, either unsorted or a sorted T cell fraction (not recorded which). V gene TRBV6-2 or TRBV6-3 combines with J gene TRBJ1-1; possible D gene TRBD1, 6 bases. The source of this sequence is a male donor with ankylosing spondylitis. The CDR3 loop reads CASSSLGQRLNTEAFF. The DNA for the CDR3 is TGTGCCAGCAGTTCCCTAGGACAGAGATTGAACACTGAAGCTTTCTTT.